The 17 T cell receptor beta chains listed next were all sequenced from one sample in a study of blood T cells in healthy people across ages. For the second PCR, which ran for about 7 to 11 cycles, a sample-barcoded 5' primer and a J-beta primer mix were used. One entry per CDR3 protein results from TCRdb running MiXCR on the 5' RACE reads. The table shows over 1,200,000 distinct CDR3 sequences, with approximately 59% occurring only once. The specimen sequenced was blood. The source is a man aged 18 to 29 in good health.

This sequence joins TRBV20-1 and TRBJ1-4; D call uncertain. CDR1 and CDR2 from the germline V gene are DFQATT and SNEGSKA (reference sequence). Trimming stripped 6 bases from V and 5 bases from J, with 13 bases between. This CDR3 is built from 13 residues. The CDR3 DNA reads as TGCAGTGCCCGAGAGAGCCCGAATGAAAAACTGTTTTTT. It is translated as CSARESPNEKLFF.

The chain links TRBV12-3 or TRBV12-4 to TRBJ2-1; D is uncertain. This CDR3 has 12 residues. Trimming pared 7 bases from V and 10 bases from J, leaving 14 bases between. The CDR3: CASTITGGEQFF. The CDR3 DNA follows: TGTGCCAGCACCATTACTGGCGGCGAGCAGTTCTTC.

This chain connects TRBV27 to TRBJ2-1, with no clear D. Germline V lookup: CDR1 MNHEY, CDR2 SMNVEV (reference sequence). The CDR3 length is 14 residues. Trimming took 5 bases from V and 0 from J, leaving 8 bases between them. This CDR3 reads CASSSVHSYNEQFF. Written as DNA, the CDR3 is TGTGCCAGCAGTAGTGTGCACTCCTACAATGAGCAGTTCTTC.

This chain joins TRBV20-1 and TRBJ2-3, with 7 positions matching TRBD2. The germline V gene encodes CDR1 DFQATT and CDR2 SNEGSKA (reference sequence). V gave up 0 bases and J gave up 0 bases; unmatched junction bases: 6. The CDR3 length is 16 residues. The CDR3 spells CSARDLGGRSTDTQYF. DNA for the CDR3: TGCAGTGCTAGAGATCTAGGCGGGAGAAGCACAGATACGCAGTATTTT.

This rearrangement joins TRBV12-3 or TRBV12-4 to TRBJ2-5; 9 bases match TRBD1. With 6 bases clipped from V and 1 base from J, the junction kept 12 bases outside the gene matches. The length of the CDR3 is 17 residues. The CDR3 reads CASSPATGGATQETQYF. CDR3 coding DNA: TGTGCCAGCAGCCCAGCGACAGGGGGTGCGACCCAAGAGACCCAGTACTTC.

The chain has TRBV2 and TRBJ2-7, with D perhaps matching TRBD1 (6 bases). CDR3 length equals 11 residues. V was shortened by 8 bases and J by 6 bases, with 11 bases between the two germline ends. CDR1 is SNHLY, CDR2 FYNNEI, per germline. The CDR3: CASEGHTEQYF. The CDR3, as DNA: TGTGCCAGCGAGGGACATACCGAGCAGTACTTC.

The chain links TRBV6-2 or TRBV6-3 to TRBJ2-7; D is possibly TRBD2 (6 bases). The CDR3 totals 15 residues. V was pared by 5 bases and J by 0 bases, with 14 bases between. CDR1 and CDR2 from the germline V gene are MNHEY and SVGEGT. CDR3 residues: CASSRGTAFSYEQYF. The DNA for the CDR3 is TGTGCCAGCAGTCGGGGGACGGCGTTCTCCTACGAGCAGTACTTC.

The chain links TRBV7-2 to TRBJ2-5; unclear D gene. TRBJ2-7 explains the end of the DNA better; the J call may be wrong. The CDR3 has 9 amino acids. Germline CDR1 and CDR2: SGHTA and FQGNSA. CDR3 in DNA: TGTGCCAGCCTCAGCGAGCAGTACTTC. Protein product: CASLSEQYF.

The chain combines TRBV20-1 with TRBJ2-5; 10 bases fit TRBD1. The closer fit of TRBJ2-7 to the DNA end suggests the J call may be wrong. Per germline, CDR1 DFQATT and CDR2 SNEGSKA (reference sequence). The CDR3 covers 14 residues. CDR3 residues: CSAPGTGVTYEQYF. For the CDR3, the DNA is TGCAGTGCTCCCGGGACAGGGGTTACCTACGAGCAGTACTTC.

This clonotype was observed a few times. The J gene is TRBJ1-4, the V gene TRBV29-1; no reliable D call. This CDR3 contains 14 residues. V lost 6 bases, J lost 0 bases, and 11 bases lay in between. Germline CDR1 is SQVTM and CDR2 is ANQGSEA. CDR3 nucleotide sequence: TGCAGCGTCCGGCCGGGTGCAACTAATGAAAAACTGTTTTTT. The encoded protein is CSVRPGATNEKLFF.

As to this clonotype: Being one base from a much bigger clone, this may be a read error. The rearrangement joins TRBV12-3 or TRBV12-4 to TRBJ1-4, with no clear D. Trimming took 2 bases from V and 0 from J, leaving 4 bases between them. The CDR3 extends over 14 amino acids. The DNA of the CDR3 is TGTGCCAGCAGTTTATCCACAACTAATGAAAAACTGTTTTTT. Translation gives CASSLSTTNEKLFF.

The chain joins TRBV4-1 to TRBJ2-7, with D hard to call. The germline V gene encodes CDR1 MGHRA and CDR2 YSYEKL. Trimming stripped 3 bases from V and 0 bases from J, with 9 bases between. The CDR3 length is 14 residues. The CDR3: CASSQTGRSYEQYF. CDR3 nucleotides: TGCGCCAGCAGCCAGACCGGGCGCTCCTACGAGCAGTACTTC.

There are a few counts of this clonotype. The rearrangement joins TRBV6-5 to TRBJ2-3; TRBD1 agrees at 9 bases. The CDR3 runs 15 residues. CDR1 and CDR2 (germline): MNHEY, SVGAGI. J gave up 1 base and V 4 bases, and 3 bases lay outside the gene matches. CDR3 in amino acids: CASSLTGGGTDTQYF. CDR3 sequence (DNA): TGTGCCAGCAGTTTAACAGGGGGCGGCACAGATACGCAGTATTTT.

V gene TRBV5-6 combines with J gene TRBJ1-1; D may be TRBD1 (6 bases). This CDR3 has 15 residues. CDR1 is SGHDT, CDR2 YYEEEE, per germline. V lost 1 base and J 1 base, leaving 11 bases between the germline ends. CDR3 residues: CASSLPARGNTEAFF. CDR3 DNA sequence: TGTGCCAGCAGCTTGCCGGCCAGGGGGAACACTGAAGCTTTCTTT.

This chain uses TRBV10-3 with TRBJ2-3; a weak D match, TRBD2 (6 bases). V shed 10 bases and J shed 7 bases, with 15 bases lying between them. Per germline, CDR1 ENHRY and CDR2 SYGVKD. The CDR3 is 12 residues long. The CDR3 nucleotides are TGTGCCACCGGGGGAGAGTGGTATACGCAGTATTTT. Encoded protein: CATGGEWYTQYF.

This chain joins TRBV27 and TRBJ1-2, with unresolved D. The germline gives CDR1 MNHEY, CDR2 SMNVEV (reference sequence). The CDR3 is made up of 13 amino acids. V was trimmed by 6 bases and J by 2 bases, leaving 10 bases between them. The CDR3 region has the DNA TGTGCCAGCAGCCCCTGGAACAACTATGGCTACACCTTC. Translating it yields CASSPWNNYGYTF.

The chain has TRBV6-1 and TRBJ2-2; 7 positions match TRBD1. The CDR3 contains 16 residues. In germline, CDR1 is MNHNS, CDR2 SASEGT. J gave up 3 bases and V 6 bases, and 10 bases lay outside the gene matches. CDR3 DNA sequence: TGTGCCAGCAGGTTCCCGGGACAGACCTACACCGGGGAGCTGTTTTTT. This translates into CASRFPGQTYTGELFF.